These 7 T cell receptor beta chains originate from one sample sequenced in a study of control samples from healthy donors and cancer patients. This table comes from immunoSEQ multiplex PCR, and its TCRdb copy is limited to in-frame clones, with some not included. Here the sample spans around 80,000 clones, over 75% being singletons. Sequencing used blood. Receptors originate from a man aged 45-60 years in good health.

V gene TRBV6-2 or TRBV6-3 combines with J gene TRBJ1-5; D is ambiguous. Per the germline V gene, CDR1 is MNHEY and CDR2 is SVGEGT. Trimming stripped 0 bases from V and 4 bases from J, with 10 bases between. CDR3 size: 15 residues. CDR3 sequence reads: CASSYSMHLNQPQHF. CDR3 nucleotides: TGTGCCAGCAGTTACTCGATGCACCTAAATCAGCCCCAGCATTTT.

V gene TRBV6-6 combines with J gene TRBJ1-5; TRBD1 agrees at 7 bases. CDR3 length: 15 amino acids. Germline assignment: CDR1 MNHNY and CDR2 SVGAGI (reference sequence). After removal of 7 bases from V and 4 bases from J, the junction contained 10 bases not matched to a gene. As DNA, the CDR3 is TGTGCCAGCACCGCCCACAGGGGAGGTAATCAGCCCCAGCATTTT. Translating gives CASTAHRGGNQPQHF.

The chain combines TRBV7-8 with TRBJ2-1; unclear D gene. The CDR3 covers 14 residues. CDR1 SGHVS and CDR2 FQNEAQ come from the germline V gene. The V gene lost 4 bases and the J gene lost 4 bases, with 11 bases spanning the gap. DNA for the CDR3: TGTGCCAGCAGCTCGGCCACTCCGTACAATGAGCAGTTCTTC. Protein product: CASSSATPYNEQFF.

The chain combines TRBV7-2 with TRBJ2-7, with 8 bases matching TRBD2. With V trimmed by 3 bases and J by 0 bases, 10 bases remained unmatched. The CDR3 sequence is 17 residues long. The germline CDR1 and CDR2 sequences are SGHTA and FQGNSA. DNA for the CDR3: TGTGCCAGCAGCTTGCGGCGTGTAGCGGGGAGCTCCTACGAGCAGTACTTC. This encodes CASSLRRVAGSSYEQYF.

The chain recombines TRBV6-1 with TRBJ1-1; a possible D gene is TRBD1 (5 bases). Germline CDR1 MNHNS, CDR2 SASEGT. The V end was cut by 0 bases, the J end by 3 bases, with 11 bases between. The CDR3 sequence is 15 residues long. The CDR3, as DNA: TGTGCCAGCAGTGAAGCGCTTAGGGGCTACACTGAAGCTTTCTTT. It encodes CASSEALRGYTEAFF.

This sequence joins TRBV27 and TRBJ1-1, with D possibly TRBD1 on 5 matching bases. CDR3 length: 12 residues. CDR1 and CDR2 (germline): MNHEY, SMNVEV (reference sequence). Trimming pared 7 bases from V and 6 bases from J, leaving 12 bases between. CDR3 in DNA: TGTGCCAGCAAAAGTGCAGGGTCTGAAGCTTTCTTT. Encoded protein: CASKSAGSEAFF.

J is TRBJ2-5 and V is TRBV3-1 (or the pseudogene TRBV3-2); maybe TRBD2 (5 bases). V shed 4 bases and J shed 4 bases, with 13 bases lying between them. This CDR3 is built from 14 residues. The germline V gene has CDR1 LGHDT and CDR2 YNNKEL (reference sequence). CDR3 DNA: TGTGCCAGCAGCCCGGGTTACGAGGGAGAGACCCAGTACTTC. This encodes CASSPGYEGETQYF.